This T cell receptor (beta chain) was documented in a study of cytomegalovirus exposure and HLA in healthy donors. Study-wide points: Accurate prediction of most subjects' HLA-A and HLA-B alleles from TCR beta sequences was reported. Overall, approximately 150 TCR beta chains were annotated as cytomegalovirus-associated.

With 60 Vbeta and 13 Jbeta primers, the PCR was carried out. TCRdb keeps only in-frame clones here, not all; method: immunoSEQ multiplex PCR. The table shows some 130,000 clones, with approximately 80% occurring only once. Details on this clone: Its specificity is unknown.

The CDR3 runs 15 residues. Trimming cost V 2 bases and J 6 bases; bases outside gene matches: 6. The receptor comes from a male donor in good health and CMV-seropositive. The chain combines TRBV6-7 with TRBJ1-5; 8 nucleotides agree with TRBD1. TRBV6-7 is classed as an ORF, of uncertain function. Sequenced: PBMCs. The CDR3 coding sequence is TGTGCCAGCAGTTACCCGGACAGGGTCACTCAGCCCCAGCATTTT. Protein sequence: CASSYPDRVTQPQHF.